This paragraph covers one T cell receptor beta chain sequence. As yet, its antigen is unknown. From the reads, TCRdb called clonotypes with MiXCR, one entry per CDR3 protein. This table has about 900,000 distinct CDR3 sequences, 30% to 40% appearing once. The sample originates from a study of T cell repertoires in cytomegalovirus infection. Across the whole study: HLA-B-restricted CMV epitopes that are well studied were used alongside recently identified HLA-C-restricted ones. Indications of both CMV infection and matching HLA type were provided by public TCR beta signatures.

Per the germline V gene, CDR1 is MDHEN and CDR2 is SYDVKM. V gave up 1 base and J gave up 5 bases; unmatched junction bases: 8. CDR3 length: 17 amino acids. The chain has TRBV28 and TRBJ2-1; 10 bases match TRBD2. The source is a human donor in good health (CMV status not recorded). Some clones in this sample may be carry-over from other donors' samples. The sample in question was cultured CD8+ T cells from PBMCs, obtained from culture after CMV antigen stimulation. CDR3 loop: CASSLSPSGGPNNEQFF. Written as DNA, the CDR3 is TGTGCCAGCAGTTTATCCCCTAGCGGGGGCCCCAACAATGAGCAGTTCTTC.